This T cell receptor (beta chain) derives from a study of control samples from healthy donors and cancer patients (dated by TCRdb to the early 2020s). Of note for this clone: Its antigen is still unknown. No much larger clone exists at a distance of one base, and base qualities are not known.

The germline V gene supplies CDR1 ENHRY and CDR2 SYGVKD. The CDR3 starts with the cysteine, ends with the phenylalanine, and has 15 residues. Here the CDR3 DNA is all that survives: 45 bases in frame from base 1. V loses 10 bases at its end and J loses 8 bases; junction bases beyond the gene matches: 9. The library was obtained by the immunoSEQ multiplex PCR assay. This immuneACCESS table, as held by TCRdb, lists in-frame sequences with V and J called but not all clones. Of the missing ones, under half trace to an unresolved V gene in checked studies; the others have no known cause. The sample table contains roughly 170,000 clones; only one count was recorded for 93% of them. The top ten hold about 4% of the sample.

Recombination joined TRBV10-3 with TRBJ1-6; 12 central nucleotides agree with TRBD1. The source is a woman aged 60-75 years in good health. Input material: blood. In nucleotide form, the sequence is TGTGCCACAGGGGGGACAGGGGGCGGTGATTCACCCCTCCACTTT. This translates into CATGGTGGGDSPLHF.